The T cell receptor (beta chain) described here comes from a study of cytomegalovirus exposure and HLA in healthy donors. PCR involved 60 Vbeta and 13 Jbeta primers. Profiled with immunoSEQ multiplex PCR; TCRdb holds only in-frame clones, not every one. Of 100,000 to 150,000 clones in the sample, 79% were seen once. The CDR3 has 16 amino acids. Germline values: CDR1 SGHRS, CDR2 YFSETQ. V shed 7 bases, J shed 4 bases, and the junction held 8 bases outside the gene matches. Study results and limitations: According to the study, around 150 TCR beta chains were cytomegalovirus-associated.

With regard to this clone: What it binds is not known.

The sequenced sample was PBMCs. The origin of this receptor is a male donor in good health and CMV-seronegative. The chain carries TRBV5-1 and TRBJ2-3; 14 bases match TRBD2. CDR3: CASRGLAGGHADTQYF. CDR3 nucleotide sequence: TGCGCCAGCCGAGGACTAGCGGGGGGTCATGCAGATACGCAGTATTTT.